The 14 T cell receptor beta chains in this list originate from one sample, sequenced in a study of breast tumors, draining lymph nodes, adjacent tissues. Each CDR3 protein is one row after TCRdb ran MiXCR on the multiplex PCR reads. The sample has approximately 300,000 distinct CDR3 sequences, 30% to 35% seen once. Axillary draining lymph nodes of breast cancer patients supplied the node samples. The source material was axillary lymph node tissue. These receptors all come from a female donor with breast cancer. Some clones in this sample may be carry-over from other donors' samples.

This clonotype occurred many times. The V and J genes are TRBV20-1 and TRBJ1-5; 9 nucleotides align to TRBD1. Germline CDR1 DFQATT, CDR2 SNEGSKA (reference sequence). V shed 8 bases, J shed 6 bases, and the junction held 8 bases outside the gene matches. This CDR3 has 13 residues. The CDR3 nucleotides read TGCAGTTCCGGGACAGGGCCTAGTCAGCCCCAGCATTTT. The encoded protein is CSSGTGPSQPQHF.

This clonotype has a count of ten or more. The gene calls are TRBV20-1 and TRBJ2-1, with D possibly TRBD1 on 5 matching bases. Germline V gene sequence: CDR1 DFQATT, CDR2 SNEGSKA (reference sequence). The CDR3 loop spans 15 amino acids. Trimming removed 2 bases at V and 0 bases at J, with 11 bases between. The CDR3 sequence is CSARLWGASYNEQFF. As DNA, the CDR3 is TGCAGTGCTAGACTGTGGGGCGCCTCCTACAATGAGCAGTTCTTC.

This clonotype was counted many times. J is TRBJ1-6 and V is TRBV27; D is unclear. Germline values: CDR1 MNHEY, CDR2 SMNVEV (reference sequence). The CDR3 sequence is 14 residues long. Trimming shortened V by 2 bases and J by 5 bases, and 7 bases separated the two germline ends. The CDR3, as DNA: TGTGCCAGCAGTTTAGGGTGGAATAATTCACCCCTCCACTTT. This codes for CASSLGWNNSPLHF.

Comments on this clonotype: Just one base apart from a much larger clone, this may be a read error. The gene calls are TRBV30 and TRBJ1-6; no reliable D call. CDR1 and CDR2 (germline): GTSNPN, SVGIG (reference sequence). The CDR3 is made up of 15 amino acids. Here the CDR3 reads CVWSTESSYNSPLHF. The DNA for the CDR3 is TGTGTCTGGAGTACCGAGAGCTCCTATAATTCACCCCTCCACTTT.

Comments on this clonotype: Given a much more abundant clone one base away, this may be a read error. CDR3 bases: TGTGCCAGCAGTTACTCGTTCGGGAGGAGACAGGACGAGCAGTACTTC. Protein product: CASSYSFGRRQDEQYF. This chain links TRBV12-3 or TRBV12-4 with TRBJ2-7; D might be TRBD2 (7 bases). V was cut by 4 bases and J by 5 bases, with 21 bases left in between. CDR3 length equals 16 residues.

To note about this clonotype: This may arise from a read error, as a much more abundant clone is one base away. The chain uses TRBV5-1 and TRBJ2-3, with no clear D. V was clipped by 4 bases and J by 0 bases, with 9 bases between them. The CDR3 has 14 amino acids. CDR1 is SGHRS and CDR2 is YFSETQ in the germline V gene. In DNA, the CDR3 is TGCGCCAGCAGCCCGAGGCGTAGCACAGATACGCAGTATTTT. Its translation is CASSPRRSTDTQYF. Filled out from reference TRBV5-1 and TRBJ2-3, the complete variable domain reads KAGVTQTPRYLIKTRGQQVTLSCSPISGHRSVSWYQQTPGQGLQFLFEYFSETQRNKGNFPGRFSGRQFSNSRSEMNVSTLELGDSALYLCASSPRRSTDTQYFGPGTRLTVL.

This clonotype was seen repeatedly, ten times or more. The CDR3 nucleotides read TGTGCCAGCAGCCCTAACAGGGTCTCCTATAATTCACCCCTCCACTTT. Its protein is CASSPNRVSYNSPLHF. The J gene is TRBJ1-6, the V gene TRBV4-2, with D perhaps TRBD1 (6 bases). The CDR3 consists of 16 residues. Germline V gene data show CDR1 as LGHNA and CDR2 as YNFKEQ. Trimming took 4 bases from V and 0 from J, leaving 10 bases between them.

This clonotype was seen repeatedly, ten times or more. The CDR3 is CASSLVAGLYEQYF. For the CDR3, the DNA is TGCGCCAGCAGCTTGGTGGCAGGGCTCTACGAGCAGTACTTC. The V call is TRBV5-1, the J call TRBJ2-7, with a tentative D call TRBD1 (5 bases). The CDR3 sequence is 14 residues long. The ends were cut back, 0 bases at V and 3 bases at J, with 10 bases in the middle. Germline V lookup: CDR1 SGHRS, CDR2 YFSETQ.

This clonotype was picked up a small number of times. CDR3 residues: CASSHTKRNEQFF. The CDR3 DNA sequence: TGTGCCAGCAGCCACACCAAGAGGAATGAGCAGTTCTTC. The genes are TRBV3-1 and TRBJ2-1; D is unresolved. CDR3 length equals 13 residues. CDR1 is LGHDT and CDR2 is YNNKEL in the germline V gene (reference sequence). The ends were cut back, 3 bases at V and 7 bases at J, with 10 bases in the middle.

This clonotype was detected many times. The rearrangement links TRBV11-3 to TRBJ2-6, with D perhaps TRBD2 (5 bases). The germline V and J ends were trimmed by 7 bases and 3 bases, with 10 bases remaining between them. Germline V gene data show CDR1 as SGHNT and CDR2 as YENEEA. CDR3 size: 14 residues. The CDR3 DNA sequence: TGTGCCAGCACCACTAGTAGTGGGGCCAACGTCCTGACTTTC. It translates to CASTTSSGANVLTF.

At least ten counts were recorded for this clonotype. The CDR3: CASSPYVSGRADTQYF. In nucleotides, the CDR3 is TGTGCCAGCAGTCCCTACGTGAGCGGGAGGGCAGATACGCAGTATTTT. The chain is built from TRBV7-9 and TRBJ2-3; 10 positions match TRBD2. After removal of 6 bases from V and 4 bases from J, the junction contained 10 bases not matched to a gene. The CDR3 spans 16 residues. Germline V CDR1 and CDR2: SEHNR, FQNEAQ (reference sequence).

The chain carries TRBV29-1 and TRBJ1-2; unclear D gene. Trimming took off 1 base at V and 6 bases at J, with 9 bases between the two ends. Germline lookup yields CDR1 SQVTM and CDR2 ANQGSEA. The CDR3 spans 12 residues. For the CDR3, the DNA is TGCAGCGTTGAAGGCGGGAGGCATGGCTACACCTTC. Translated, it gives CSVEGGRHGYTF. The full variable domain, rest sourced from reference TRBV29-1 and TRBJ1-2, is SAVISQKPSRDICQRGTSLTIQCQVDSQVTMMFWYRQQPGQSLTLIATANQGSEATYESGFVIDKFPISRPNLTFSTLTVSNMSPEDSSIYLCSVEGGRHGYTFGSGTRLTVV.

This clonotype has ten or more counts. The chain couples TRBV11-1 to TRBJ2-7, with 9 nucleotides matching TRBD1. The V segment lost 4 bases and the J segment 11 bases; nucleotides outside the gene matches: 9. There are 13 residues in the CDR3. The germline CDR1 and CDR2 sequences are SGHAT and FQDESV (reference sequence). This chain's CDR3 is CASSSSRDRAEYF. The CDR3, as DNA: TGTGCCAGCAGCTCGTCCCGGGACAGGGCCGAGTACTTC.

This clonotype was seen ten or more times. This chain links TRBV20-1 with TRBJ1-3; D possibly corresponds to TRBD1 (6 bases). Per the germline V gene, CDR1 is DFQATT and CDR2 is SNEGSKA (reference sequence). This CDR3 contains 13 residues. Trimming left V 4 bases short and J 5 bases short, with 12 bases between. The CDR3 here is CSAIMGGRNTIYF. The CDR3 nucleotides read TGCAGTGCTATCATGGGGGGCAGAAACACCATATATTTT.